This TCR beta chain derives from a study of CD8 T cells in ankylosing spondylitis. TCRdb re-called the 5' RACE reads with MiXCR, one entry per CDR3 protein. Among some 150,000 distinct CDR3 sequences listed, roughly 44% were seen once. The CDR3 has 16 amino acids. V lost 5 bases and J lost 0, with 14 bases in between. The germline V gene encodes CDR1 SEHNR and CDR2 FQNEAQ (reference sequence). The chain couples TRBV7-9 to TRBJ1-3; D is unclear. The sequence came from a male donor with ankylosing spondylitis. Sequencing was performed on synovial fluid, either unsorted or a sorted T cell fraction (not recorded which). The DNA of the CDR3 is TGTGCCAGCAGCCCGCCTGAGTTCCGCTCTGGAAACACCATATATTTT. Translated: CASSPPEFRSGNTIYF.